The following is a T cell receptor (beta chain) sequence with its context. Its antigen is undetermined. The CDR3 runs to 12 residues. Germline V gene lookup returns CDR1 MGHRA and CDR2 YSYEKL. V gave up 0 bases and J gave up 7 bases, with 6 bases separating them. Libraries were prepared by immunoSEQ multiplex PCR; TCRdb keeps only in-frame clonotypes and omits some of them. This sample has roughly 130,000 clones, with 80% to 90% found just once. The source of the sample is a study of T cell responses to AZD1222 COVID-19 vaccine. Points from the study as a whole: Unmutated variant regions are reportedly the target of nearly half of TCRs that are spike-specific. Clonal diversity was possibly underestimated, and the donors were mostly white British, with more females. Regions 160-218 and 743-854 held dominance among vaccine-associated CD4 TCRs, which spanned spike.

This specimen was peripheral blood, taken on day 0 of AZD1222 vaccination. The clonotype comes from an adult in good health. V gene TRBV4-1 combines with J gene TRBJ1-2; D unresolved. The CDR3 is CASSQELGGYTF. CDR3 sequence (DNA): TGCGCCAGCAGCCAAGAATTGGGTGGCTACACCTTC.